The 13 T cell receptor beta chains below all came from one sample that was sequenced in a study of shared clonotypes between healthy human individuals. The method was immunoSEQ multiplex PCR; TCRdb's version includes in-frame clones alone and lacks a portion of them. The sample records approximately 1.5 million clones, roughly 98.5% being singletons. Specimen: naive CD4+ T cells sorted from blood. Subset noted: CD45RA+ positively selected. These TCRs come from a man aged 30 to 45 in good health.

This clone came up once. Other nucleotide sequences in the sample specify the same CDR3. The chain links TRBV18 to TRBJ2-1; possibly TRBD1 for D (6 bases). Germline CDR1 KGHSH, CDR2 LQKENI. Between the trimmed V and J ends, which lost 3 bases and 1 base, there was a span of 10 bases. The CDR3 consists of 15 residues. The CDR3 protein is CASSPRGLSYNEQFF. The CDR3 region has the DNA TGTGCCAGCTCACCCAGGGGTCTTTCCTACAATGAGCAGTTCTTC.

The V and J genes are TRBV6-6 and TRBJ2-7; D unclear. The CDR3 covers 13 residues. Germline assignment: CDR1 MNHNY and CDR2 SVGAGI (reference sequence). V lost 4 bases, J lost 1 base, and 8 bases lay in between. The DNA for the CDR3 is TGTGCCAGCAGTTTTACGGAATCCTACGAGCAGTACTTC. This codes for CASSFTESYEQYF.

This chain uses TRBV5-1 with TRBJ2-5; 10 bases map to TRBD2. Germline CDR1 SGHRS, CDR2 YFSETQ. The CDR3 loop spans 22 amino acids. The trim removed 0 bases at V and 4 bases at J, leaving 24 bases unmatched. The DNA of the CDR3 is TGCGCCAGCAGCTTGGCGTTTTTACATCTAGCGGGAGTTCATAAGTCCGGAGAGACCCAGTACTTC. Protein sequence: CASSLAFLHLAGVHKSGETQYF.

This clone has only one observation. The V and J genes are TRBV5-1 and TRBJ2-2; a possible D gene is TRBD2 (6 bases). CDR1 is SGHRS and CDR2 is YFSETQ in the germline V gene. V was clipped by 6 bases and J by 4 bases, with 19 bases between them. CDR3 length: 16 residues. The CDR3 coding sequence is TGCGCCAGCACCGGATTCATGGGGGGTAGCACCGGGGAGCTGTTTTTT. Its translation: CASTGFMGGSTGELFF.

This chain joins TRBV28 and TRBJ2-4; a possible D gene is TRBD2 (5 bases). The CDR3 is made up of 13 amino acids. Germline V lookup: CDR1 MDHEN, CDR2 SYDVKM. The V gene lost 5 bases and the J gene lost 3 bases, with 8 bases spanning the gap. CDR3 protein: CASSEGYKNIQYF. The CDR3, as DNA: TGTGCCAGCAGTGAGGGCTACAAAAACATTCAGTACTTC. Looking up the rest from reference TRBV28 and TRBJ2-4 gives the full variable domain: DVKVTQSSRYLVKRTGEKVFLECVQDMDHENMFWYRQDPGLGLRLIYFSYDVKMKEKGDIPEGYSVSREKKERFSLILESASTNQTSMYLCASSEGYKNIQYFGAGTRLSVL.

The chain has TRBV18 and TRBJ1-1, with D tentatively TRBD1 (6 bases). The ends were cut back, 5 bases at V and 0 bases at J, with 16 bases in the middle. CDR3 length: 16 residues. Per the germline V gene, CDR1 is KGHSH and CDR2 is LQKENI. The CDR3: CASSFGQFDLNTEAFF. CDR3 bases: TGTGCCAGCTCATTCGGACAGTTTGACCTGAACACTGAAGCTTTCTTT.

In its sample, this clone was seen once. This chain uses TRBV5-1 with TRBJ2-1; 15 bases are a match to TRBD2. This CDR3 is built from 17 residues. V was clipped by 4 bases and J by 6 bases; unmatched bases: 8. Germline V lookup: CDR1 SGHRS, CDR2 YFSETQ. CDR3 sequence reads: CASSPGLAGGPTNEQFF. The CDR3 bases are TGCGCCAGCAGCCCAGGACTAGCGGGAGGGCCCACCAATGAGCAGTTCTTC.

The chain recombines TRBV4-3 with TRBJ2-5; 10 bases match TRBD1. Per the germline V gene, CDR1 is LGHNA and CDR2 is YSLEER. J was trimmed by 5 bases and V by 1 base; bases with no gene match: 7. This CDR3 contains 16 residues. DNA for the CDR3: TGCGCCAGCAGCCAAGGCCCGGGACAGGGGATCGAGACCCAGTACTTC. This codes for CASSQGPGQGIETQYF.

The chain is built from TRBV9 and TRBJ2-2; the D is unclear. This CDR3 has 12 amino acids. Germline assignment: CDR1 SGDLS and CDR2 YYNGEE. V lost 1 base and J 9 bases, leaving 7 bases between the germline ends. The CDR3 nucleotides read TGTGCCAGCAGCGTAACCGGCCGGGAGCTGTTTTTT. It translates to CASSVTGRELFF.

CDR3 sequence: CASSLRSGRGYEQYF. CDR3 coding DNA: TGTGCCAGCAGCTTGAGGAGCGGGAGGGGCTACGAGCAGTACTTC. The gene calls are TRBV5-4 and TRBJ2-7; 10 bases map to TRBD2. V gave up 1 base and J gave up 3 bases; unmatched junction bases: 4. This CDR3 comprises 15 residues. Germline V gene lookup returns CDR1 SGHNT and CDR2 YYREEE (reference sequence).

The chain combines TRBV19 with TRBJ2-3; a possible D gene is TRBD1 (6 bases). Trimming removed 5 bases at V and 3 bases at J, with 15 bases between. Per germline, CDR1 LNHDA and CDR2 SQIVND (reference sequence). The CDR3 runs to 15 residues. In nucleotides, the CDR3 is TGTGCCAGTAGTGCCAGGGGCAAAGGGACAGATACGCAGTATTTT. Translating it yields CASSARGKGTDTQYF.

The chain joins TRBV7-3 to TRBJ2-3, with D perhaps matching TRBD1 (6 bases). Germline CDR1 reads SGHTA; CDR2 reads FQGTGA. This CDR3 has 14 amino acids. V lost 2 bases, J lost 4 bases, and 10 bases lay in between. CDR3 region: CASSLEGDADTQYF. Here the CDR3 DNA reads TGTGCCAGCAGCTTAGAGGGGGACGCAGATACGCAGTATTTT.

The chain carries TRBV18 and TRBJ1-3; D is undetermined. Trimming removed 6 bases from V and 1 base from J, with 16 bases in between. CDR3 size: 16 residues. Germline assignment: CDR1 KGHSH and CDR2 LQKENI. DNA for the CDR3: TGTGCCAGCTCCCTACAGAGCTTCTCTTCTGGAAACACCATATATTTT. Protein sequence: CASSLQSFSSGNTIYF.